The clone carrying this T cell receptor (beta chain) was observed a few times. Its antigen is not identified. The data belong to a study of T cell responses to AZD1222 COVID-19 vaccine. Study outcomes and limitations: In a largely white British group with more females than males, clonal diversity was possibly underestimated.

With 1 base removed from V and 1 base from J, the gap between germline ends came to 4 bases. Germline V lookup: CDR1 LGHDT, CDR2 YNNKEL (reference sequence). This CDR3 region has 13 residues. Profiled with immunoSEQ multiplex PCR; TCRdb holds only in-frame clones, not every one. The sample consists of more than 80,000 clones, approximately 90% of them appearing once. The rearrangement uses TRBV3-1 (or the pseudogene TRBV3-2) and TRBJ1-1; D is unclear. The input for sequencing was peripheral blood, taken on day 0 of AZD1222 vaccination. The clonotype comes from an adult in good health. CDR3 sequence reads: CASSQAENTEAFF. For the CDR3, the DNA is TGTGCCAGCAGCCAAGCGGAGAACACTGAAGCTTTCTTT.